This TCR beta chain was documented in a study of blood T cell repertoires in COVID-19. The protocol was immunoSEQ multiplex PCR, while the TCRdb copy is restricted to in-frame clones and leaves out a portion. The sample includes more than 150,000 clones, 80% to 85% of them seen just once. This TCR derives from a woman in her twenties or thirties with acute or convalescent COVID-19. Sequenced: peripheral blood.

The CDR3 bases are TGTGCCAGTAGTATAAGGAGGGAACAAGAGACCCAGTACTTC. It is translated as CASSIRREQETQYF. This sequence joins TRBV19 and TRBJ2-5; tentative D call: TRBD2 (6 bases). Trimming left V 2 bases short and J 2 bases short, with 9 bases between. Germline V gives CDR1 LNHDA, CDR2 SQIVND (reference sequence). This CDR3 is 14 amino acids long.